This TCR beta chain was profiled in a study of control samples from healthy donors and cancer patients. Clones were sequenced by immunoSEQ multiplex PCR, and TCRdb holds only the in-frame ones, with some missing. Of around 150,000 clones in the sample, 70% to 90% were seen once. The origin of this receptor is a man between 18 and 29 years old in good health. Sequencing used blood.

CDR3 residues: CASSPGVRIQETQYF. In nucleotides, the CDR3 is TGTGCCAGCTCACCGGGAGTCCGAATCCAAGAGACCCAGTACTTC. The gene calls are TRBV18 and TRBJ2-5, with TRBD2 as a possible D gene (5 bases). CDR1 is KGHSH, CDR2 LQKENI, per germline. Trimming shortened V by 3 bases and J by 1 base, and 12 bases separated the two germline ends. The CDR3 is 15 amino acids.